This T cell receptor (beta chain) was found in a study of T cell responses to AZD1222 COVID-19 vaccine. Points on this clone: The antigen remains undetermined.

The CDR3 runs to 15 residues. Losses at the gene ends were 3 bases for V and 8 bases for J; bases not matched to a gene: 9. Germline V gene lookup returns CDR1 WSHSY and CDR2 SAAADI. Generated by immunoSEQ multiplex PCR, the TCRdb table keeps only in-frame clones and is missing some. The profile shows about 130,000 clones, 90% to 95% of them singletons. Whole-study findings and limits: Clonal diversity was possibly underestimated, and white British individuals and females predominated among donors. Repertoires were obtained only post-peak T cell response. Within unmutated variant regions lay the reported targets of nearly half of spike-specific TCRs.

The origin of this receptor is an adult who received the AZD1222 COVID-19 vaccine. The rearrangement links TRBV10-2 to TRBJ1-4, with 7 bases aligning to TRBD1. The sample was peripheral blood, taken 28 days after the second AZD1222 dose. This chain's CDR3 is CASSDVQGSSEKLFF. CDR3 DNA: TGCGCCAGCAGTGACGTACAGGGGTCAAGCGAAAAACTGTTTTTT.